Sequencing of this TCR beta chain was carried out in a study of T cell responses to AZD1222 COVID-19 vaccine. Study in general: Samples with a second dose at about 4 or about 12 weeks were pooled together.

The CDR3 extends over 12 amino acids. Germline V gives CDR1 MDHEN, CDR2 SYDVKM. V was shortened by 4 bases and J by 11 bases, with 14 bases between the two germline ends. Clones were read by immunoSEQ multiplex PCR, and TCRdb kept only the in-frame ones, dropping some. The sample shows approximately 170,000 clones, roughly 90% of them seen only once. This clone appeared once. Antigen specificity is unknown. General study points: The CD4 TCRs associated with vaccination extended across spike and predominated at 160-218 and 743-854. The donor cohort was predominantly white British with a female majority, and clonal diversity may have been underestimated.

The origin of this receptor is an adult in good health. The source was peripheral blood, collected on day 0 of AZD1222 vaccination. V is TRBV28 and J is TRBJ1-1, with D perhaps matching TRBD1 (5 bases). This CDR3 is CASSSPGKWAFF. Written as DNA, the CDR3 is TGTGCCAGCAGTTCCCCAGGGAAGTGGGCTTTCTTT.